This is a list of T cell receptor beta chains from one sample in a study of OX40 agonist ivuxolimab in advanced cancers. The protocol was immunoSEQ multiplex PCR, while the TCRdb copy is restricted to in-frame clones and leaves out a portion. The table lists about 94,000 clones, around 86% of them singletons. This specimen consisted of CD4+ or CD8+ T cells sorted from blood, obtained in a trial of the OX40 agonist ivuxolimab. The receptors were sampled from an adult with an advanced solid tumor such as melanoma, head and neck, liver or kidney cancer. Both conserved end residues are part of each CDR3. The D gene is left open where the match is weak. Only some rows state a clone size, as once, few, many or a class for expanded clones.

j_call d_call clone_size v_call cdr3_nt cdr3_aa
TRBJ2-7 TRBD2 NA TRBV5-1 TGCGCCAGCAGCTTGGGCGGGGGGGTCAACGAGCAGTACTTC CASSLGGGVNEQYF
TRBJ1-5 TRBD1 NA TRBV2 TGTGCCAGCGGAGGACAGGCCCATCAGCCCCAGCATTTT CASGGQAHQPQHF
TRBJ1-1 NA few TRBV6-5 TGTGCCAGCAGTCAGGACAGAACGAACGAAGCTTTCTTT CASSQDRTNEAFF
TRBJ2-2 TRBD1 NA TRBV11-2 TGTGCCAGCAGCTTAAGGGACAGGGCCTTGTGGAAGAACACCGGGGAGCTGTTTTTT CASSLRDRALWKNTGELFF
TRBJ1-6 TRBD1 NA TRBV19 TGTGCCAGTAGTATTGAGACAGGGATGGGGTCACCCCTCCACTTT CASSIETGMGSPLHF
TRBJ2-7 NA NA TRBV7-3 TGTGCCAGCAGCCCAGGGCCCGGCTCCTACGAGCAGTACTTC CASSPGPGSYEQYF
TRBJ2-1 TRBD1 NA TRBV6-5 TGTGCCAGCGGCGGGACAGGGATATCAAATGAGCAGTTCTTC CASGGTGISNEQFF
TRBJ2-3 NA NA TRBV12-5 TGTGCTAGTGGTTTTGTAGATACGCAGTATTTT CASGFVDTQYF
TRBJ2-7 NA NA TRBV5-4 TGTGCCAGCAGCCGGGACGGTCGGGACGAGCAGTACTTC CASSRDGRDEQYF
TRBJ1-1 TRBD1 NA TRBV19 TGTGCCAGTAGACGTAATCCGGGACAGGGCACTGAAGCTTTCTTT CASRRNPGQGTEAFF
TRBJ2-5 NA NA TRBV5-6 TGTGCCAGCACCGCACTTGGGGGTTTTAAAGAGACCCAGTACTTC CASTALGGFKETQYF
TRBJ1-5 TRBD1 NA TRBV19 TGTGCCAGTAGTCCCGGACAGGGGCCTTCCAATCAGCCCCAGCATTTT CASSPGQGPSNQPQHF
TRBJ1-2 TRBD1 once TRBV18 TGTGCCAGCTCACCGCCGGGACAGGGAAACTATGGCTACACCTTC CASSPPGQGNYGYTF
TRBJ2-5 NA NA TRBV6-1 TGTGCCAGCAGTGAACCATTGCGGGGAGAGACCCAGTACTTC CASSEPLRGETQYF
TRBJ2-2 TRBD2 NA TRBV19 TGTGCCGCTTCTAGCGGGGGGGCCCCTCGAACCGGGGAGCTGTTTTTT CAASSGGAPRTGELFF
TRBJ2-1 TRBD2 NA TRBV14 TGTGCCAGCAGCCTGGGAGGGCAGAAAGTTGACAATGAGCAGTTCTTC CASSLGGQKVDNEQFF
TRBJ2-3 TRBD2 NA TRBV4-1 TGCGCCAGCAGCCGAAAATCTCTAGCGGAGGCTAGCACAGATACGCAGTATTTT CASSRKSLAEASTDTQYF
TRBJ1-5 NA NA TRBV19 TGTGCCAGTAGTATATCGGCAGGGTCTAATCAGCCCCAGCATTTT CASSISAGSNQPQHF
TRBJ1-3 NA NA TRBV30 TGTGCCTGGAGTGTGGGGGGGATCGGAAACACCATATATTTT CAWSVGGIGNTIYF
TRBJ1-2 NA NA TRBV30 TGTGCCTGGAGTGTTGGGAGAGGGAGAGCTAACTATGGCTACACCTTC CAWSVGRGRANYGYTF
TRBJ1-2 NA NA TRBV23-1 TGCGCCAGCAGTTCCGGGACTTACGGCTACACCTTC CASSSGTYGYTF
TRBJ2-7 TRBD1 NA TRBV5-1 TGCGCCAGCAGCTTGGTAGCACAGGGGCCCTACGAGCAGTACTTC CASSLVAQGPYEQYF